This entry lists 19 T cell receptor beta chains sequenced from one sample in a study of metastatic and nonmetastatic thyroid tumors. The entire patient cohort was treatment-naive prior to thyroid surgery. TCRdb ran MiXCR on the PCR reads. The sample records approximately 41,000 clones, 28% being singletons. Sample: blood. These receptors were collected from a male donor with papillary thyroid cancer or a benign thyroid nodule (not recorded which). Some clones in this sample may be carry-over from other donors' samples.

This clone was seen at least ten times. The chain uses TRBV29-1 and TRBJ1-4; no firm D call. The CDR3 runs 11 residues. Germline V gene lookup returns CDR1 SQVTM and CDR2 ANQGSEA. V was pared by 5 bases and J by 8 bases, with 9 bases between. CDR3 loop: CSVWNKEKLFF. The CDR3 bases are TGCAGCGTTTGGAACAAGGAAAAACTGTTTTTT.

This clone was found once. In DNA, the CDR3 is TGCAGTGCTAACCAGGGCCCGAACTATGGCTACACCTTC. Its translation: CSANQGPNYGYTF. J is TRBJ1-2 and V is TRBV20-1, with D maybe TRBD1 (5 bases). V was shortened by 4 bases and J by 2 bases, with 11 bases between the two germline ends. The CDR3 has 13 amino acids. Germline assignment: CDR1 DFQATT and CDR2 SNEGSKA (reference sequence).

The chain couples TRBV20-1 to TRBJ2-1; 7 nucleotides match TRBD2. The V gene end was trimmed by 6 bases and the J gene end by 4 bases; junction bases not matched to a gene: 12. Germline V gene lookup returns CDR1 DFQATT and CDR2 SNEGSKA (reference sequence). The length of the CDR3 is 15 residues. The CDR3 DNA reads as TGCAGTGCCCGGCGGCTTAGCGGGCCGTACAATGAGCAGTTCTTC. This encodes CSARRLSGPYNEQFF.

The rearrangement uses TRBV7-2 and TRBJ1-5; D is uncertain. The V gene lost 5 bases and the J gene lost 4 bases, with 15 bases spanning the gap. The CDR3 covers 15 residues. From germline, CDR1 is SGHTA and CDR2 FQGNSA. CDR3 residues: CASSLSLGGNQPQHF. CDR3 DNA sequence: TGTGCCAGCAGCCTCTCCTTAGGTGGGAATCAGCCCCAGCATTTT.

This clone was seen at least ten times. The chain couples TRBV30 to TRBJ2-2; weak D call: TRBD1 (6 bases). CDR1 is GTSNPN and CDR2 is SVGIG in the germline V gene (reference sequence). The CDR3 runs to 14 residues. Trimming removed 4 bases from V and 7 bases from J, with 16 bases in between. CDR3 sequence (DNA): TGTGCCTGGACAGTAGGCCAGGGGTACGGGGAGCTGTTTTTT. Translation: CAWTVGQGYGELFF.

The chain recombines TRBV6-1 with TRBJ1-6; D is unclear. The CDR3 sequence is 15 residues long. Looked up from germline, CDR1 is MNHNS and CDR2 is SASEGT. V was clipped by 6 bases and J by 6 bases, with 15 bases between them. The chain's CDR3 is CASSSRPAANSPLHF. In DNA, the CDR3 is TGTGCCAGCAGCTCCCGCCCGGCAGCTAATTCACCCCTCCACTTT.

The rearrangement links TRBV20-1 to TRBJ2-1, with TRBD2 matching over 8 bases. Unmatched junction bases numbered 8, after V lost 3 bases and J lost 4 bases. Germline loops: CDR1 DFQATT, CDR2 SNEGSKA (reference sequence). The length of the CDR3 is 15 residues. The chain's CDR3 is CSASLGGRRYNEQFF. Written as DNA, the CDR3 is TGCAGTGCTAGCTTGGGCGGGAGGAGATACAATGAGCAGTTCTTC.

This clone occurred many times. The gene calls are TRBV7-2 and TRBJ1-2; D may be TRBD1 (5 bases). The V and J ends lost 3 bases and 7 bases respectively, with 12 bases between them. The CDR3 extends over 13 amino acids. Germline V CDR1 and CDR2: SGHTA, FQGNSA. CDR3 DNA: TGTGCCAGCAGCTTTGGGGGTAGATCTGGCTACACCTTC. It yields the protein CASSFGGRSGYTF.

This clone was seen a handful of times. V and J are TRBV12-3 or TRBV12-4 and TRBJ1-2; 7 nucleotides align to TRBD1. V was pared by 6 bases and J by 9 bases, with 13 bases of the junction left unmatched. CDR3 length: 14 amino acids. In DNA form, the CDR3 reads TGTGCCAGCAGCCGTGGACAGGTAGCGGACTGCTACACCTTC. It is translated as CASSRGQVADCYTF.

The V and J genes are TRBV20-1 and TRBJ2-3; 8 bases line up with TRBD2. Germline values: CDR1 DFQATT, CDR2 SNEGSKA (reference sequence). The V gene end was trimmed by 3 bases and the J gene end by 2 bases; junction bases not matched to a gene: 13. This CDR3 region has 17 residues. Here the CDR3 reads CSARRGLAGWDTDTQYF. The CDR3 nucleotides read TGCAGTGCTAGGCGGGGGCTAGCGGGTTGGGACACAGATACGCAGTATTTT.

This clone has ten or more counts. Other DNA sequences of this sample code for an identical CDR3. This chain joins TRBV4-1 and TRBJ1-4; TRBD1 might be the D (5 bases). This CDR3 comprises 15 residues. V lost 3 bases and J lost 2, with 10 bases in between. Germline CDR1 reads MGHRA; CDR2 reads YSYEKL. DNA of the CDR3: TGCGCCAGCAGCCAGGCGACAGCTACTAATGAAAAACTGTTTTTT. Protein: CASSQATATNEKLFF.

This clone was seen more than once but under ten times. V and J are TRBV28 and TRBJ1-2; TRBD1 matches 7 bases. V shed 3 bases and J 7 bases; nucleotides not matched to a gene: 8. Germline lookup yields CDR1 MDHEN and CDR2 SYDVKM. CDR3 length: 14 amino acids. The CDR3: CASSFGRGEGGYTF. The CDR3 DNA is TGTGCCAGCAGTTTTGGCAGGGGGGAGGGTGGCTACACCTTC.

This sequence joins TRBV20-1 and TRBJ2-1; 10 positions agree with TRBD1. Germline V gene data show CDR1 as DFQATT and CDR2 as SNEGSKA (reference sequence). After removal of 6 bases from V and 8 bases from J, the junction contained 16 bases not matched to a gene. The CDR3 runs 16 residues. The CDR3 DNA is TGCAGTGCCCGACACATGGACAGGGGGTTTATCGATGAGCAGTTCTTC. Translation gives CSARHMDRGFIDEQFF.

This clone was detected a few times. The genes are TRBV5-1 and TRBJ2-7, with 10 nucleotides matching TRBD1. Trimming took 0 bases from V and 6 from J; bases not matched to a gene: 3. The CDR3 consists of 14 residues. Germline assignment: CDR1 SGHRS and CDR2 YFSETQ. Here the CDR3 reads CASSLAGTGAEQYF. The DNA of the CDR3 is TGCGCCAGCAGCTTGGCCGGGACAGGGGCCGAGCAGTACTTC.

The chain employs TRBV4-1 and TRBJ1-2; D is perhaps TRBD1 (6 bases). The CDR3 is 15 amino acids. V dropped 1 base and J dropped 2 bases, with 11 bases sitting between them. Per the germline V gene, CDR1 is MGHRA and CDR2 is YSYEKL. The CDR3: CASSQGPTGNYGYTF. The CDR3 DNA reads as TGCGCCAGCAGCCAAGGACCCACAGGGAACTATGGCTACACCTTC.

The genes are TRBV5-8 and TRBJ2-7; 9 bases align to TRBD1. The V and J ends lost 5 bases and 4 bases, in that order; junction bases with no gene match: 4. Germline CDR1 and CDR2: SGHTS and YDEGEE. This CDR3 region has 13 residues. The CDR3 loop reads CASRRGTGYEQYF. The CDR3 DNA reads TGTGCCAGCAGACGAGGGACAGGGTACGAGCAGTACTTC. The full variable domain, with the rest looked up from reference TRBV5-8 and TRBJ2-7, is EAGVTQSPTHLIKTRGQQATLRCSPISGHTSVYWYQQALGLGLQFLLWYDEGEERNRGNFPPRFSGRQFPNYSSELNVNALELEDSALYLCASRRGTGYEQYFGPGTRLTVT.

J is TRBJ2-7 and V is TRBV11-1; 10 positions match TRBD2. The CDR3 has 16 residues. Germline V gene sequence: CDR1 SGHAT, CDR2 FQDESV (reference sequence). The junction had 10 bases not matched to a gene; V was cut back by 6 bases and J by 2 bases. The CDR3 reads CASRGWTSGSPYEQYF. The CDR3 DNA sequence: TGTGCCAGCAGGGGGTGGACTAGCGGCTCCCCCTACGAGCAGTACTTC.

This clone was found many times. The chain uses TRBV2 and TRBJ1-6; no clear D gene. Looked up from germline, CDR1 is SNHLY and CDR2 is FYNNEI. Trimming took 9 bases from V and 13 from J, leaving 22 bases between them. This CDR3 comprises 14 residues. DNA of the CDR3: TGTGCCAGTCTCCCCTTAGACCCACTTTCGCCCCTCCACTTT. Residues: CASLPLDPLSPLHF.

This clone was recorded a few times. The chain has TRBV28 and TRBJ2-2; D might be TRBD1 or TRBD2, each matching 6 bases. Germline CDR1 MDHEN, CDR2 SYDVKM. V lost 3 bases and J 11 bases, leaving 25 bases between the germline ends. The CDR3 spans 17 residues. DNA for the CDR3: TGTGCCAGCAGTTTCGGATTGGGGGGCGTCGACTCCTGTGAGCTGTTTTTT. The encoded protein is CASSFGLGGVDSCELFF.